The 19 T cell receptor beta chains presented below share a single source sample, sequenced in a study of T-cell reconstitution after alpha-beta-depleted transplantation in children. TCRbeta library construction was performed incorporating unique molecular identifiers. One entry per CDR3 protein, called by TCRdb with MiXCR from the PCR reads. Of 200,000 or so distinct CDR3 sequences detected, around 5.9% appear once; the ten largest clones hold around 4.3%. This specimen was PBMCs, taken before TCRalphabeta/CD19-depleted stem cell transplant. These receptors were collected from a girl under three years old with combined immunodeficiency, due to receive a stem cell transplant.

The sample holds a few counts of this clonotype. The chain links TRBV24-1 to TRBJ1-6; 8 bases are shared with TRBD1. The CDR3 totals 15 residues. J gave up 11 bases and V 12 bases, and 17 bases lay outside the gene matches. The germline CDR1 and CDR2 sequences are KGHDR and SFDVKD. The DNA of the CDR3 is TGTGCCGCATTGAATCCGGACAGGGAAGGGGCACCCCTCCACTTT. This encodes CAALNPDREGAPLHF.

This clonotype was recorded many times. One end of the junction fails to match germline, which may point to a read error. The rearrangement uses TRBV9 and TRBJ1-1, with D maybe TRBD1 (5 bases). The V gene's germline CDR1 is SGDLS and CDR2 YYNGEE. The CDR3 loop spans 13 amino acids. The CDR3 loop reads CASSVGTAERVAF. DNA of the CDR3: TGTGCCAGCAGCGTTGGGACCGCGGAGAGGGTGGCCTTT.

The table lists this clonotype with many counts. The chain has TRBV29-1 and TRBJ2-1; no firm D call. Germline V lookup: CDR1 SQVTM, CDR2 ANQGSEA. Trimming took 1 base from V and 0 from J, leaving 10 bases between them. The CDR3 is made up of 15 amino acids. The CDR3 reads CSVEGALNSYNEQFF. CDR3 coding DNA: TGCAGCGTTGAAGGGGCTTTAAACTCCTACAATGAGCAGTTCTTC.

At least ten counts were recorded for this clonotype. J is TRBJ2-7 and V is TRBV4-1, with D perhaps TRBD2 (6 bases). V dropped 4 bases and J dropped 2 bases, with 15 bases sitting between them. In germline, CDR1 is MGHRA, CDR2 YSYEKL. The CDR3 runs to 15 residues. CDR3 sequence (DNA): TGCGCCAGCAGCCCCAGTGGCGGGAAGACCTACGAGCAGTACTTC. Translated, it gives CASSPSGGKTYEQYF.

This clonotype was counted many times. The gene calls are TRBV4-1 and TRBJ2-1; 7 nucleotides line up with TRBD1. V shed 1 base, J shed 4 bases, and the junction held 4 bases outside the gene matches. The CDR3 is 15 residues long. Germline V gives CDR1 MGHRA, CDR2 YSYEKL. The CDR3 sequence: CASSQGGTDYNEQFF. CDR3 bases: TGCGCCAGCAGCCAAGGGGGGACAGATTACAATGAGCAGTTCTTC.

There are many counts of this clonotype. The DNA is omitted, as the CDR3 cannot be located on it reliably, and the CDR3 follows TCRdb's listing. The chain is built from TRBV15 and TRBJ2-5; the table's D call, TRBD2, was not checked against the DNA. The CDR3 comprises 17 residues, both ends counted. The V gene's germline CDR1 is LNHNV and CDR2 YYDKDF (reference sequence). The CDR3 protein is CATSTASGRGFQETQYF.

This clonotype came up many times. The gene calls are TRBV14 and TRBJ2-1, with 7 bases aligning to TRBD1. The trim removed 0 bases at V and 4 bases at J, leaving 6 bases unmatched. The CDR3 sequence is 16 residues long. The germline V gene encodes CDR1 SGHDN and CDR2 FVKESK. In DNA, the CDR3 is TGTGCCAGCAGCCAAGATCTCGGGACAGAGTACAATGAGCAGTTCTTC. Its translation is CASSQDLGTEYNEQFF.

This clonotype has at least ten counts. CDR3 in amino acids: CASGNYAGGSGNTIYF. In DNA, the CDR3 is TGTGCCAGCGGGAACTATGCAGGGGGCTCTGGAAACACCATATATTTT. The V and J genes are TRBV7-2 and TRBJ1-3; the match to TRBD1 covers 7 bases. Per germline, CDR1 SGHTA and CDR2 FQGNSA. The CDR3 spans 16 residues. J lost 0 bases, V lost 8 bases, and 10 bases had no gene match.

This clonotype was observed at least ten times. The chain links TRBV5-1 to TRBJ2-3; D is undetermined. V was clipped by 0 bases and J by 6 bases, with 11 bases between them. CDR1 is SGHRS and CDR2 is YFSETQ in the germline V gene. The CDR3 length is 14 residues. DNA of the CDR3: TGCGCCAGCAGCTTGGATCCCAACGAGGATACGCAGTATTTT. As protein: CASSLDPNEDTQYF.

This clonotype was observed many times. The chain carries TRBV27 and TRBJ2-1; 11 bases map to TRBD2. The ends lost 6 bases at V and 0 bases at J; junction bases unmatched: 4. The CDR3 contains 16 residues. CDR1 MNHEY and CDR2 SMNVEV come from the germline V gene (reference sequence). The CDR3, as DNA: TGTGCCAGCAGCAGAGGGACTAGCGGCTCCTACAATGAGCAGTTCTTC. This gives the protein CASSRGTSGSYNEQFF.

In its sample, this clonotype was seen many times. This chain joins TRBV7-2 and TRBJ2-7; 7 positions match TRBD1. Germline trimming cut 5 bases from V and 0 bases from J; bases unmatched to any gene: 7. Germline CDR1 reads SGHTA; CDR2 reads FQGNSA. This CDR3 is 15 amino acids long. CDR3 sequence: CASSLTGTVSYEQYF. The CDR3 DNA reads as TGTGCCAGCAGCCTTACCGGGACAGTCTCCTACGAGCAGTACTTC.

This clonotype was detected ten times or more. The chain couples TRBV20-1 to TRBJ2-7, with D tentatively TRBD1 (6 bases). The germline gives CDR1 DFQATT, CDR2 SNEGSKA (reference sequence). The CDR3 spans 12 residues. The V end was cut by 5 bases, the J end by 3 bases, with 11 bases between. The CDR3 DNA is TGCAGTGCTTCCCAGACAGGCTACGAGCAGTACTTC. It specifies CSASQTGYEQYF.

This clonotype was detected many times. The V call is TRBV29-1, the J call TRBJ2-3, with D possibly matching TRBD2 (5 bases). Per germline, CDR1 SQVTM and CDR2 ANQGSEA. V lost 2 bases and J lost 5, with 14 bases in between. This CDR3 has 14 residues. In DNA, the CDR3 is TGCAGCGTTGAAAACGGACTCGAGGGAGATACGCAGTATTTT. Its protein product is CSVENGLEGDTQYF.

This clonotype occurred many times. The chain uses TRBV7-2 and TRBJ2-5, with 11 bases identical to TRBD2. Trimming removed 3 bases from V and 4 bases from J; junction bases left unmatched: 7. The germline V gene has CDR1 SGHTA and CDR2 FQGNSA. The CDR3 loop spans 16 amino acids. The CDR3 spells CASSFEPSGRRETQYF. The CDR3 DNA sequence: TGTGCCAGCAGCTTCGAACCTAGCGGGAGGAGAGAGACCCAGTACTTC. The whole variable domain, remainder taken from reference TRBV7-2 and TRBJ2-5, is GAGVSQSPSNKVTEKGKDVELRCDPISGHTALYWYRQSLGQGLEFLIYFQGNSAPDKSGLPSDRFSAERTGGSVSTLTIQRTQQEDSAVYLCASSFEPSGRRETQYFGPGTRLLVL.

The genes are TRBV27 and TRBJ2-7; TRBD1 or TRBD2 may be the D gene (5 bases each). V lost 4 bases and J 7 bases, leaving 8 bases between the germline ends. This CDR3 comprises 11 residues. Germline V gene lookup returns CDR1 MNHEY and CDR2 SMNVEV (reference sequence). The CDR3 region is CASSWGSEQYF. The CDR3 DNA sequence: TGTGCCAGCAGTTGGGGGAGTGAGCAGTACTTC.

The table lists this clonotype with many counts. The CDR3: CASSQETGLHLPDTQYF. For the CDR3, the DNA is TGTGCCAGCAGCCAAGAGACCGGCCTTCACCTCCCAGATACGCAGTATTTT. The rearrangement uses TRBV14 and TRBJ2-3; no reliable D call. The germline V gene has CDR1 SGHDN and CDR2 FVKESK. CDR3 length equals 17 residues. Trimming shortened V by 0 bases and J by 4 bases, and 17 bases separated the two germline ends.

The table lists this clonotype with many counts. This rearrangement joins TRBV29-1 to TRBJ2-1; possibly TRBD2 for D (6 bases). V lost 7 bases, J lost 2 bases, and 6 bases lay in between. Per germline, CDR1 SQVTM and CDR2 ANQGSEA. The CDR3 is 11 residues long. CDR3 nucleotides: TGCAGCGGGAGGGCCTACAATGAGCAGTTCTTC. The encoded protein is CSGRAYNEQFF.

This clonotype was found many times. The DNA for the CDR3 is TGTGCCAGCAGTTACTATAGGGAAGCGGTGAACACCGGGGAGCTGTTTTTT. It encodes CASSYYREAVNTGELFF. The rearrangement joins TRBV6-2 or TRBV6-3 to TRBJ2-2; tentatively, D is TRBD2 (5 bases). V lost 1 base and J lost 1, with 13 bases in between. CDR1 is MNHEY and CDR2 is SVGEGT in the germline V gene. This CDR3 contains 17 residues.

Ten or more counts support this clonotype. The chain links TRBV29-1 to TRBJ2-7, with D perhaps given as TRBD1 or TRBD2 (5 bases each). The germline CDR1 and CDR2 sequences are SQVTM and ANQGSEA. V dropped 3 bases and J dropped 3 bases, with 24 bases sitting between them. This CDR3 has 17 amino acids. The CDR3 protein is CSVDKKWDGRGGYEQYF. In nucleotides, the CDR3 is TGCAGCGTTGATAAAAAGTGGGACGGACGTGGTGGCTACGAGCAGTACTTC.